This record concerns one T cell receptor beta chain sequence. The germline V gene has CDR1 SGHNT and CDR2 YENEEA. The CDR3 totals 14 residues. V was trimmed by 5 bases and J by 5 bases, leaving 15 bases between them. The data stem from a study of shared clonotypes between healthy human individuals. Data came from immunoSEQ multiplex PCR; TCRdb stores just in-frame clones and leaves some out. The sample includes roughly 2.2 million clones, approximately 95% of them seen just once. The chain carries TRBV11-3 and TRBJ2-5, with D possibly being TRBD2 (6 bases). The material sequenced was naive CD4+ T cells from PBMCs. The subset here: CD45RA+ positively selected. The sequence was collected from a man aged 18 to 35 in good health. Some clones in this sample may be carry-over from other donors' samples. In DNA form, the CDR3 reads TGTGCCAGCAGCCCGCGGCGGGGAGTGGAGACCCAGTACTTC. Encoded protein: CASSPRRGVETQYF.